This TCR beta chain was captured by sequencing in a study of blood T cells in healthy people across ages. Next came a second PCR, run for roughly 6 to 11 cycles, which used a sample-barcoded 5' primer along with a J-beta primer mix. Each cDNA molecule carried a tag from a template-switch adaptor that contained 12 random nucleotides. TCRdb recomputed calls from the 5' RACE reads with MiXCR, one row per CDR3 protein. The sample holds around 850,000 distinct CDR3 sequences, around 34% seen once. General study results and limits: Naive CD4+ cell counts and diversity both ran higher in long-lived than in aged donors.

CDR1 and CDR2 (germline): SGHTA, FQGNSA. The CDR3 totals 15 residues. V gave up 5 bases and J gave up 0 bases, with 11 bases separating them. For this clonotype: Its antigen is not identified.

Each individual donor underwent a draw of approximately 9.6 milliliters of peripheral blood. Each sample gave at least 6.5 million isolated PBMCs. Sequenced input: blood. The receptor was isolated from a man aged 18 to 30 in good health. V gene TRBV7-2 combines with J gene TRBJ1-3, with D unresolved. This CDR3 reads CASSPRVHSGNTIYF. CDR3 DNA: TGTGCCAGCAGCCCTCGGGTGCACTCTGGAAACACCATATATTTT.